This section outlines one TCR beta chain sequence together with its context. Antigen specificity is unknown. The PCR made use of 60 Vbeta and 13 Jbeta primers. Clones were read by immunoSEQ multiplex PCR, and TCRdb kept only the in-frame ones, dropping some. The table for this sample gives about 200,000 clones. J was trimmed by 3 bases and V by 4 bases; bases with no gene match: 2. Germline V gene lookup returns CDR1 SGHRS and CDR2 YFSETQ. This CDR3 region has 13 residues. This entry belongs to a study of cytomegalovirus exposure and HLA in healthy donors. Study-wide background: Early released data comprised 80 million or so unique TCRs from HLA-typed donors.

Study-wide results and limits: Some public TCRs appeared in many individuals, while most sequences were rare. In the analysis, some V segments, TRBV6-2 and TRBV6-3 included, were excluded as indistinguishable.

This receptor was identified in a man aged 25 to 45 in good health and CMV-seronegative. The chain couples TRBV5-1 to TRBJ1-2, with TRBD1 identical over 8 bases. Input material: PBMCs. The CDR3 is CASSPQGDYGYTF. Written as DNA, the CDR3 is TGCGCCAGCAGCCCACAGGGGGACTATGGCTACACCTTC. The full variable domain, in which reference TRBV5-1 and TRBJ1-2 provide the parts outside the CDR3, is KAGVTQTPRYLIKTRGQQVTLSCSPISGHRSVSWYQQTPGQGLQFLFEYFSETQRNKGNFPGRFSGRQFSNSRSEMNVSTLELGDSALYLCASSPQGDYGYTFGSGTRLTVV.